These T cell receptor beta chains were read from a single sample in a study of T cells in Graves' hyperthyroidism and ophthalmopathy. From the multiplex PCR reads, TCRdb called clonotypes with MiXCR, one entry per CDR3 protein. This table holds under 350,000 distinct CDR3 sequences, over 15% found once. Sequencing was carried out using blood. The receptors were sampled from a woman aged 55-70 years with Graves' ophthalmopathy. The CDR3 runs from the conserved cysteine through the conserved F or W. The order of the fields is V gene, clone size, D gene, J gene, CDR3 DNA, CDR3 protein. The D gene is left open where the match is weak. Clone size, where shown, is once, few, many, or a class for clones that have expanded.

TRBV12-3/TRBV12-4	many	TRBD1	TRBJ2-7	TGTGCCAGCAGCCTTCCGCCGGGACAGGGCTACGAGCAGTACTTC	CASSLPPGQGYEQYF
TRBV3-1	many	NA	TRBJ1-5	TGTGCCAGCAGCCCCGACGTTAATCAGCCCCAGCATTTT	CASSPDVNQPQHF
TRBV7-7	many	NA	TRBJ2-7	TGTGCCAGCAGCTTGGGACATGGAGACGAGCAGTACTTC	CASSLGHGDEQYF
TRBV3-1	NA	TRBD1	TRBJ2-7	TGTGCCAGCAGCCAAGGCCCCAGGGGGCCCTACGAGCAGTACTTC	CASSQGPRGPYEQYF
TRBV2	many	TRBD1	TRBJ2-5	TGTGCCAGCAGCGGGGACAGAACCCAAGAGACCCAGTACTTC	CASSGDRTQETQYF
TRBV19	NA	TRBD1	TRBJ2-2	TGTGCCAGTAGTAACCCGGGACAGGGGACCGGGGAGCTGTTTTTT	CASSNPGQGTGELFF
TRBV6-6	few	NA	TRBJ2-7	TGTGCCAGCAGTTACGGGGGGACAGCCACAGGAGAGCAGTACTTC	CASSYGGTATGEQYF
TRBV7-2	many	TRBD2	TRBJ2-5	TGTGCCAGCAGCTTAGCGAGTAGTAGCGGGGGGGTAGAGACCCAGTACTTC	CASSLASSSGGVETQYF
TRBV4-2	few	TRBD1	TRBJ1-2	TGTGCCAGCAGCCTCCGGGACAGCCATTTCTATGGCTACACCTTC	CASSLRDSHFYGYTF
TRBV27	many	NA	TRBJ1-2	TGTGCCAGCAGTTTCTCCGGACCTGGGGGCTACACCTTC	CASSFSGPGGYTF
TRBV18	once	TRBD1	TRBJ1-1	TGTGCCAGCTCACCAGTGGGGACAGGGGACACTGAAGCTTTCTTT	CASSPVGTGDTEAFF
TRBV6-5	NA	NA	TRBJ1-1	TGTGCCAGCAGTTACATCTTGGACACTGAAGCTTTCTTT	CASSYILDTEAFF
TRBV6-1	few	NA	TRBJ2-1	TGTGCCAGCAGGAGGGACTTATACAATGAGCAGTTCTTC	CASRRDLYNEQFF
TRBV27	NA	TRBD1	TRBJ2-5	TGTGCCAGCAGTTGGGACAGGTACCAAGAGACCCAGTACTTC	CASSWDRYQETQYF
TRBV2	many	TRBD1	TRBJ1-1	TGTGCCAGCAGAGCCGGGACAGGGGGCGCGAACACTGAAGCTTTCTTT	CASRAGTGGANTEAFF